The 25 T cell receptor beta chains listed next were all sequenced from one sample in a study of T cells in localized non-small cell lung cancer. TCRdb's table, derived via immunoSEQ multiplex PCR, lists solely in-frame clones and lacks some. The sample lists fewer than 15,000 clones; 70% to 90% were seen once. The specimen was peripheral blood, collected before any cancer treatment. These receptors all stem from a male donor at least 60 years old with stage III lung adenocarcinoma.

This clone was counted a few times. The chain links TRBV11-1 to TRBJ2-3, with D unclear. Germline V lookup: CDR1 SGHAT, CDR2 FQDESV (reference sequence). This CDR3 is 14 amino acids long. Trimming left V 5 bases short and J 3 bases short, with 12 bases between. CDR3 region: CASSVTRSTDTQYF. The CDR3 DNA reads as TGTGCCAGCAGCGTTACGAGGAGTACAGATACGCAGTATTTT.

The rearrangement uses TRBV7-9 and TRBJ2-5; 7 nucleotides match TRBD2. V shed 10 bases, J shed 4 bases, and the junction held 9 bases outside the gene matches. This CDR3 is built from 13 residues. CDR1 is SEHNR and CDR2 is FQNEAQ in the germline V gene (reference sequence). This CDR3 reads CATIKAGTETQYF. The CDR3 coding sequence is TGTGCCACGATTAAAGCGGGAACAGAGACCCAGTACTTC.

This rearrangement joins TRBV5-4 to TRBJ2-7; weak D call: TRBD1 (6 bases). V lost 2 bases to trimming and J lost 2 bases, with 11 bases between them. Germline CDR1 and CDR2: SGHNT and YYREEE (reference sequence). CDR3 size: 14 residues. The CDR3 bases are TGTGCCAGCAGCTTCTCGGGACAACCCTACGAGCAGTACTTC. It specifies CASSFSGQPYEQYF.

The chain recombines TRBV5-4 with TRBJ2-6; D is perhaps TRBD1 (6 bases). V lost 5 bases, J lost 0 bases, and 12 bases lay in between. This CDR3 region has 16 residues. Germline loops: CDR1 SGHNT, CDR2 YYREEE (reference sequence). In DNA form, the CDR3 reads TGTGCCAGCAGTATACAGGGTTTCTCTGGGGCCAACGTCCTGACTTTC. Translation: CASSIQGFSGANVLTF.

The chain has TRBV6-6 and TRBJ1-1, with a tentative D call TRBD1 (5 bases). Germline V gives CDR1 MNHNY, CDR2 SVGAGI (reference sequence). Trimming stripped 8 bases from V and 4 bases from J, with 20 bases between. The length of the CDR3 is 15 residues. The CDR3, as DNA: TGTGCCAGCTTCACAGAGGGCAGGGCGTCCACTGAAGCTTTCTTT. Amino acid sequence: CASFTEGRASTEAFF.

The chain combines TRBV6-6 with TRBJ2-5, with a tentative D call TRBD1 (6 bases). Germline-derived CDR1 and CDR2 are MNHNY and SVGAGI (reference sequence). This CDR3 has 15 residues. Trimming shortened V by 2 bases and J by 5 bases, and 15 bases separated the two germline ends. The CDR3 loop is CASSYVGQCLETQYF. CDR3 coding DNA: TGTGCCAGCAGTTACGTCGGACAGTGCCTGGAGACCCAGTACTTC.

This sequence joins TRBV18 and TRBJ2-5; TRBD1 is a possible D gene (5 bases). The CDR3 has 14 residues. Trimming took 8 bases from V and 0 from J, leaving 13 bases between them. Germline values: CDR1 KGHSH, CDR2 LQKENI. The CDR3 loop reads CASDHVGDQETQYF. CDR3 nucleotide sequence: TGTGCCAGCGATCACGTAGGGGACCAAGAGACCCAGTACTTC.

The genes are TRBV6-5 and TRBJ2-5; 7 bases match TRBD2. V was clipped by 2 bases and J by 4 bases; unmatched bases: 1. Germline V gene sequence: CDR1 MNHEY, CDR2 SVGAGI. This CDR3 is 13 amino acids long. The DNA of the CDR3 is TGTGCCAGCAGTTACGAGCGGGGAGAGACCCAGTACTTC. Encoded protein: CASSYERGETQYF.

The chain uses TRBV14 and TRBJ2-7; D is ambiguous. The germline V gene has CDR1 SGHDN and CDR2 FVKESK. V lost 6 bases and J 6 bases, leaving 9 bases between the germline ends. This CDR3 region has 11 residues. CDR3 in DNA: TGTGCCAGCAGTCACGCTAGCGAGCAGTACTTC. It translates to CASSHASEQYF.

The chain links TRBV6-5 to TRBJ1-2, with D tentatively TRBD1 (6 bases). Between the trimmed V and J ends, which lost 6 bases and 8 bases, there was a span of 19 bases. The CDR3 has 14 residues. Germline V gene lookup returns CDR1 MNHEY and CDR2 SVGAGI. This CDR3 reads CASSQDSYWRGYTF. Here the CDR3 DNA reads TGTGCCAGCAGCCAGGACAGCTACTGGAGGGGCTACACCTTC.

The chain joins TRBV7-9 to TRBJ2-1; D gene unclear. The CDR3 runs to 12 residues. CDR1 SEHNR and CDR2 FQNEAQ come from the germline V gene (reference sequence). The V and J ends lost 1 base and 9 bases respectively, with 7 bases between them. In DNA, the CDR3 is TGTGCCAGCAGCTTAGGGGCAATTGAGCAGTTCTTC. Protein product: CASSLGAIEQFF.

J is TRBJ1-5 and V is TRBV27, with D tentatively TRBD1 (6 bases). CDR1 and CDR2 (germline): MNHEY, SMNVEV (reference sequence). Trimming removed 10 bases at V and 7 bases at J, with 23 bases between. The CDR3 length is 15 residues. CDR3 amino acids: CAIQTSDRLDQPQHF. The DNA of the CDR3 is TGTGCCATCCAGACCTCAGACAGGTTGGACCAGCCCCAGCATTTT.

The rearrangement joins TRBV7-9 to TRBJ1-4, with 8 nucleotides matching TRBD1. CDR1 is SEHNR, CDR2 FQNEAQ, per germline (reference sequence). With 1 base clipped from V and 6 bases from J, the junction kept 4 bases outside the gene matches. The CDR3 is 15 residues long. The CDR3, as DNA: TGTGCCAGCAGCTTAGAGGCAGGGGGCTATGAAAAACTGTTTTTT. The encoded protein is CASSLEAGGYEKLFF.

This sequence joins TRBV5-1 and TRBJ2-7, with 10 bases identical to TRBD2. Germline CDR1 is SGHRS and CDR2 is YFSETQ. This CDR3 has 15 amino acids. The J segment lost 0 bases and the V segment lost 4 bases, leaving 4 bases of the junction unmatched. The CDR3 region is CASSPRLAGSYEQYF. CDR3 DNA: TGCGCCAGCAGCCCGAGACTAGCGGGCTCCTACGAGCAGTACTTC.

The rearrangement links TRBV5-4 to TRBJ1-3, with 8 bases that match TRBD1. The junction had 3 bases not matched to a gene; V was cut back by 3 bases and J by 1 base. Germline values: CDR1 SGHNT, CDR2 YYREEE (reference sequence). The CDR3 totals 15 residues. The CDR3 loop reads CASSSGGASGNTIYF. The CDR3 DNA reads as TGTGCCAGCAGCTCAGGGGGCGCGTCTGGAAACACCATATATTTT.

V usage is TRBV5-4 and J usage is TRBJ2-1, with TRBD2 identical over 13 bases. The CDR3 consists of 16 residues. Losses at the gene ends were 4 bases for V and 10 bases for J; bases not matched to a gene: 11. Germline V CDR1 and CDR2: SGHNT, YYREEE (reference sequence). CDR3 in amino acids: CASSTWTSGRVWEQFF. As DNA, the CDR3 is TGTGCCAGCAGCACCTGGACTAGCGGGAGAGTTTGGGAGCAGTTCTTC.

CDR3 DNA: TGTGCCAGCAGCCAAGATATGGGCTCTCCTCCGAACACCGGGGAGCTGTTTTTT. It specifies CASSQDMGSPPNTGELFF. The chain recombines TRBV4-2 with TRBJ2-2; no definite D call. The CDR3 totals 18 residues. V was shortened by 0 bases and J by 0 bases, with 14 bases between the two germline ends. The germline V gene encodes CDR1 LGHNA and CDR2 YNFKEQ.

This chain connects TRBV12-5 to TRBJ2-2; D not resolved. V lost 0 bases to trimming and J lost 1 base, with 9 bases between them. The CDR3 has 16 amino acids. Germline V gene lookup returns CDR1 LGHNT and CDR2 FRNRAP. The CDR3 loop reads CASGLVRLQNTGELFF. CDR3 in DNA: TGTGCTAGTGGTTTGGTACGGCTTCAGAACACCGGGGAGCTGTTTTTT.

The genes are TRBV14 and TRBJ2-5; D could derive from TRBD1 or TRBD2 (5 bases each). The germline CDR1 and CDR2 sequences are SGHDN and FVKESK. CDR3 length: 14 residues. Trimming cost V 5 bases and J 5 bases, with 15 bases left between them. The CDR3 coding sequence is TGTGCCAGCAGCAACAGGAGGTTCGGGGAGACCCAGTACTTC. It yields the protein CASSNRRFGETQYF.

The chain couples TRBV5-1 to TRBJ2-1, with TRBD2 matching over 9 bases. Germline V CDR1 and CDR2: SGHRS, YFSETQ. CDR3 length: 16 residues. The V gene end was trimmed by 4 bases and the J gene end by 6 bases; junction bases not matched to a gene: 11. CDR3 coding DNA: TGCGCCAGCAGCCCCGGAGGGCTAGCGGGAATCAATGAGCAGTTCTTC. Encoded protein: CASSPGGLAGINEQFF.

V gene TRBV5-1 combines with J gene TRBJ2-2; 9 bases are a match to TRBD2. CDR1 SGHRS and CDR2 YFSETQ come from the germline V gene. V lost 0 bases, J lost 4 bases, and 4 bases stayed unmatched. The length of the CDR3 is 16 residues. The CDR3 spells CASSLVAGAFTGELFF. The CDR3 DNA follows: TGCGCCAGCAGCTTGGTAGCGGGAGCCTTCACCGGGGAGCTGTTTTTT.

The V call is TRBV4-1, the J call TRBJ1-4; D is undetermined. CDR1 and CDR2 from the germline V gene are MGHRA and YSYEKL. The CDR3 loop spans 12 amino acids. V lost 1 base and J lost 7, with 4 bases in between. CDR3: CASSQAGEKLFF. For the CDR3, the DNA is TGCGCCAGCAGCCAAGCGGGTGAAAAACTGTTTTTT.

The rearrangement joins TRBV2 to TRBJ2-2; no clear D gene. CDR1 and CDR2 (germline): SNHLY, FYNNEI. CDR3 size: 14 residues. The germline V and J ends were trimmed by 1 base and 2 bases, with 5 bases remaining between them. The CDR3 nucleotides read TGTGCCAGCAGTGAAGGGACCAACACCGGGGAGCTGTTTTTT. This translates into CASSEGTNTGELFF.

V gene TRBV18 combines with J gene TRBJ1-5; the match to TRBD1 covers 7 bases. This CDR3 spans 16 amino acids. The trim removed 5 bases at V and 7 bases at J, leaving 14 bases unmatched. Germline V gene data show CDR1 as KGHSH and CDR2 as LQKENI. The CDR3 protein is CASSSDRTILGQPQHF. The CDR3, as DNA: TGTGCCAGCTCATCGGACAGGACTATATTAGGGCAGCCCCAGCATTTT.

The chain couples TRBV30 to TRBJ1-5; maybe TRBD1 (5 bases). Trimming shortened V by 2 bases and J by 3 bases, and 14 bases separated the two germline ends. The CDR3 has 15 amino acids. The germline V gene encodes CDR1 GTSNPN and CDR2 SVGIG (reference sequence). CDR3 coding DNA: TGTGCCTGGAGTAAGGTTGGGGCGTACAATCAGCCCCAGCATTTT. Protein product: CAWSKVGAYNQPQHF.